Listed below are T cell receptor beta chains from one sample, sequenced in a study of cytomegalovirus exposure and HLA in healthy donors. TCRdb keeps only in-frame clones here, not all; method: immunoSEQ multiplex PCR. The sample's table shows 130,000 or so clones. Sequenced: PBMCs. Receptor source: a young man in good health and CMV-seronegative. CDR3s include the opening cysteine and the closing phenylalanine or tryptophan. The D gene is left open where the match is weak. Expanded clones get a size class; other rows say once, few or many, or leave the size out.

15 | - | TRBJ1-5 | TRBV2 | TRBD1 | CASSDNRGRGQPQHF | TGTGCCAGCAGCGATAACAGGGGGCGAGGTCAGCCCCAGCATTTT
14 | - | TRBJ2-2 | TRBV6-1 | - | CASSQGLFTGELFF | TGTGCCAGCAGCCAAGGACTGTTCACCGGGGAGCTGTTTTTT
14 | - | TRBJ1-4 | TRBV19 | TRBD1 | CASSPRTGAVVLFF | TGTGCCAGTAGTCCGCGGACAGGGGCGGTAGTCCTGTTTTTT
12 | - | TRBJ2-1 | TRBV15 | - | CATSRDNNEQFF | TGTGCCACCAGCAGAGATAACAATGAGCAGTTCTTC
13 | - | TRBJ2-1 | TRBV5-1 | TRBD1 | CASSYRDRGEQFF | TGCGCCAGCAGTTACCGGGACAGGGGCGAGCAGTTCTTC
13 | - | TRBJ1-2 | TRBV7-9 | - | CASSTSLGAGYTF | TGTGCCAGCAGCACTTCTCTGGGGGCTGGCTACACCTTC
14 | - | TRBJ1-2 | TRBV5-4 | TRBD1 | CASSLEGADYGYTF | TGTGCCAGCAGCTTAGAGGGGGCCGACTATGGCTACACCTTC
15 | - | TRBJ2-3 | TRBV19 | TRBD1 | CASGTGTANTDTQYF | TGTGCCAGTGGCACCGGGACAGCGAACACAGATACGCAGTATTTT
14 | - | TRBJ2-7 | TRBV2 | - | CASSEIGGPYEQYF | TGTGCCAGCAGTGAAATAGGGGGTCCCTACGAGCAGTACTTC
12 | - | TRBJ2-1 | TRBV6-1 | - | CAVTSGHNEQFF | TGTGCCGTCACCTCCGGTCACAATGAGCAGTTCTTC
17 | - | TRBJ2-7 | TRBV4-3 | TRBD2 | CASSQDPLAGYIYEQYF | TGCGCCAGCAGCCAAGACCCCCTAGCGGGCTATATCTACGAGCAGTACTTC
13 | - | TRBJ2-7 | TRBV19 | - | CASSIARDYEQYF | TGTGCCAGTAGTATAGCGCGGGATTACGAGCAGTACTTC
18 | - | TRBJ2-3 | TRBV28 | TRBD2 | CASSSPTILAGETDTQYF | TGTGCCAGCAGTTCCCCCACCATCCTAGCGGGGGAAACAGATACGCAGTATTTT
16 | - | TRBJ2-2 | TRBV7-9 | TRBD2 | CASSFITSGGTGELFF | TGTGCCAGCAGCTTTATTACTAGCGGGGGCACCGGGGAGCTGTTTTTT
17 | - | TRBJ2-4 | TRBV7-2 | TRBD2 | CASSLPGLAESKNIQYF | TGTGCCAGCAGCTTACCCGGACTAGCGGAGTCCAAAAACATTCAGTACTTC
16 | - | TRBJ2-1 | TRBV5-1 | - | CASSFPPRTLYNEQFF | TGCGCCAGCAGCTTCCCCCCCCGGACATTATACAATGAGCAGTTCTTC
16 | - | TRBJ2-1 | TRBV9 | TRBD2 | CASSGGIAGVHNEQFF | TGTGCCAGCAGTGGGGGGATAGCGGGAGTCCACAATGAGCAGTTCTTC
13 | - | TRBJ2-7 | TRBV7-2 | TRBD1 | CASSRDRDYEQYF | TGTGCCAGCAGTCGGGACAGGGACTACGAGCAGTACTTC
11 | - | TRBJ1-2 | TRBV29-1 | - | CSVTSSYGYTF | TGCAGCGTGACTTCCAGCTATGGCTACACCTTC
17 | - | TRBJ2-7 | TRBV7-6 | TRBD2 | CASSPRLPTSGSREQYF | TGTGCCAGCAGCCCCCGACTCCCCACTAGCGGGAGTCGGGAGCAGTACTTC
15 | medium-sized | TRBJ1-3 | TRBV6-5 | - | CASRESGATGNTIYF | TGTGCCAGCAGGGAGTCAGGGGCAACCGGAAACACCATATATTTT
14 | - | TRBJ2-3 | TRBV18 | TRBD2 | CASSWEGSTDTQYF | TGTGCCAGCTCGTGGGAGGGAAGCACAGATACGCAGTATTTT
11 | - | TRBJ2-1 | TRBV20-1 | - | CSASRNNEQFF | TGCAGTGCTAGCAGGAACAATGAGCAGTTCTTC
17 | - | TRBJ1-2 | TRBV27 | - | CASSLKGRHLYNYGYTF | TGTGCCAGCAGTTTAAAGGGGCGCCACTTATATAACTATGGCTACACCTTC
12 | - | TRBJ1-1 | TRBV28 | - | CASSFGLTEAFF | TGTGCCAGCAGTTTCGGGTTGACTGAAGCTTTCTTT
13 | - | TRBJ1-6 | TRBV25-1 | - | CASSVQDNSPLHF | TGTGCCAGCAGTGTTCAGGATAATTCACCCCTCCACTTT
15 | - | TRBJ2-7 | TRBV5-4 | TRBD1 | CASSPGQGFFYEQYF | TGTGCCAGCAGCCCCGGACAGGGCTTCTTCTACGAGCAGTACTTC
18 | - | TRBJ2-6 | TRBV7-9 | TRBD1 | CASSSRDREPSGANVLTF | TGTGCCAGCAGCTCAAGGGACAGGGAACCCTCTGGGGCCAACGTCCTGACTTTC
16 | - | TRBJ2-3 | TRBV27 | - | CASSLSLRISTDTQYF | TGTGCCAGCAGTTTATCTCTCAGAATAAGCACAGATACGCAGTATTTT
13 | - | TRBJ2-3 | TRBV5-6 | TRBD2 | CASSWGGTDTQYF | TGTGCCAGCAGCTGGGGGGGAACAGATACGCAGTATTTT
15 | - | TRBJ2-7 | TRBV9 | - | CASSVVPGSIYEQYF | TGTGCCAGCAGCGTAGTTCCAGGCTCAATCTACGAGCAGTACTTC
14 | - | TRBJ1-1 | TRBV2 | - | CASTYTPVLTEAFF | TGTGCCAGCACCTATACCCCCGTATTAACTGAAGCTTTCTTT
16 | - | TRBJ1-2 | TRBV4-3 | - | CASSQDGRGGMYGYTF | TGCGCCAGCAGCCAAGATGGTCGGGGGGGGATGTATGGCTACACCTTC
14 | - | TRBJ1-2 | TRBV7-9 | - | CASSSIERNYGYTF | TGTGCCAGCAGCTCGATCGAGAGGAACTATGGCTACACCTTC
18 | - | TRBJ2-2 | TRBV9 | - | CASSVVGPLAHLTGELFF | TGTGCCAGCAGCGTAGTAGGTCCTCTAGCGCACCTAACCGGGGAGCTGTTTTTT
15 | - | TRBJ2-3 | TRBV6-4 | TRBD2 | CASSRAGGRSDTQYF | TGTGCCAGCAGTCGAGCGGGGGGACGCTCAGATACGCAGTATTTT
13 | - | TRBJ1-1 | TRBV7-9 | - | CASSFAPQIEAFF | TGTGCCAGCAGCTTCGCTCCTCAGATAGAAGCTTTCTTT
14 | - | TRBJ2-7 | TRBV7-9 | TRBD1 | CASTRGTGVYEQYF | TGTGCCAGCACCCGCGGGACAGGGGTCTACGAGCAGTACTTC
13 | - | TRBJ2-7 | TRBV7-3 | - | CASSLNRLYEQYF | TGTGCCAGCAGCTTAAACAGGCTTTACGAGCAGTACTTC
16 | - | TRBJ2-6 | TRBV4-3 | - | CASSPSQLSGANVLTF | TGCGCCAGCAGCCCCTCTCAGTTGTCTGGGGCCAACGTCCTGACTTTC